This T cell receptor beta chain originates from a study of CD8+CD57+ T cells in acquired aplastic anemia. Study as a whole: Sorted CD4+ plus CD8+ cells gave DNA averaging about 3.2 ug.

Genomic DNA provided the template from which TCR beta VDJ and CDR3 profiles were obtained. From the reads, TCRdb called clonotypes with MiXCR, one entry per CDR3 protein. The sample gives roughly 160,000 distinct CDR3 sequences, 55% to 70% of which show up once; less than 55% is in the top ten. This clonotype was detected a few times. Germline CDR1 and CDR2: DFQATT and SNEGSKA (reference sequence). CDR3 length: 11 residues. Trimming took off 3 bases at V and 3 bases at J, with 6 bases between the two ends. The clonotype originates from a human donor in good health. Sequencing was done on a sample of sorted CD4+, CD8+, or CD8+CD57+ T cells (not recorded which) from PBMCs. This rearrangement joins TRBV20-1 to TRBJ2-7; D call uncertain. The CDR3 DNA is TGCAGTGCTAGGGGCTTCTACGAGCAGTACTTC. Encoded protein: CSARGFYEQYF.